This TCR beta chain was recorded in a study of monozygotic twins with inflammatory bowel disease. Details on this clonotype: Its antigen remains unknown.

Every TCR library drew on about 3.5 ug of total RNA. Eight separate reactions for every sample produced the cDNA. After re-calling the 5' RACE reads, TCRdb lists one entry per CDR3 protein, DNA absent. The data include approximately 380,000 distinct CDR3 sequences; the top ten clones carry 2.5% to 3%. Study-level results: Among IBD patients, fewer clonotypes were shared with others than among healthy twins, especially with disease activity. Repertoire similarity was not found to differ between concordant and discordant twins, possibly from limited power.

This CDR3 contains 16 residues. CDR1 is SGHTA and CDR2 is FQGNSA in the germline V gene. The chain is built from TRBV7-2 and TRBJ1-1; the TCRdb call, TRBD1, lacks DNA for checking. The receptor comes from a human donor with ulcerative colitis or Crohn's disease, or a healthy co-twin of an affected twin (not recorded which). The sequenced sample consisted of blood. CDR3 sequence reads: CASSSYGPQTGAEAFF.